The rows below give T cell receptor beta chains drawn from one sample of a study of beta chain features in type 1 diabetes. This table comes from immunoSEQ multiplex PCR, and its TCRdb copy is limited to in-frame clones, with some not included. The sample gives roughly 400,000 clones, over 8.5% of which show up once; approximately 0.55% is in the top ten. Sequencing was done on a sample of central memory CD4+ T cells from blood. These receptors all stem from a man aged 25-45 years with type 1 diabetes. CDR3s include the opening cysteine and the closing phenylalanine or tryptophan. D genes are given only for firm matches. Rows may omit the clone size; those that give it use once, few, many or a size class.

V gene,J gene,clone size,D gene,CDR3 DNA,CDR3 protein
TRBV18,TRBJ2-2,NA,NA,TGTGCCAGCTCAAAGGCGAACACCGGGGAGCTGTTTTTT,CASSKANTGELFF
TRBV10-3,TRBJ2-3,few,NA,TGTGCCACCATGGTGGTTCTAGGCACAGATACGCAGTATTTT,CATMVVLGTDTQYF
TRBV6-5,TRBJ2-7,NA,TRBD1,TGTGCCAGCGGACAGGGGGGGTACGAGCAGTACTTC,CASGQGGYEQYF
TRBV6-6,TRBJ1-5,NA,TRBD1,TGTGCCAGCAGTTTTACAGGGGCGGGTAATCAGCCCCAGCATTTT,CASSFTGAGNQPQHF
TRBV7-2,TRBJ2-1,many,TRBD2,TGTGCCAGCAGCTTAGGACTAGCGGGCGGCAATGAGCAGTTCTTC,CASSLGLAGGNEQFF
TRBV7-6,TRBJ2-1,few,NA,TGTGCCAGCAGCCCCCAAGGACCTCCCAATGAGCAGTTCTTC,CASSPQGPPNEQFF
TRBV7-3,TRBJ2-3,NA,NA,TGTGCCAGCAGCGAGGCGGATACGCAGTATTTT,CASSEADTQYF
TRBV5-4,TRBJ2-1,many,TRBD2,TGTGCCAGCAGCTTCGGACTAGCGGGAGTTCAGTCCTACAATGAGCAGTTCTTC,CASSFGLAGVQSYNEQFF
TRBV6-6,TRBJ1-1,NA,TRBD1,TGTGCCAGCAAACCGGGACAGGGGATAGTGAACACTGAAGCTTTCTTT,CASKPGQGIVNTEAFF
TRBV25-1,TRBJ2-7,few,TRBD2,TGTGCCAGCAGTTTAGCGGGAACGGCCTACGAGCAGTACTTC,CASSLAGTAYEQYF
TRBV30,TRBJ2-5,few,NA,TGTGCCTGGAAGCCTGAAGAGACCCAGTACTTC,CAWKPEETQYF
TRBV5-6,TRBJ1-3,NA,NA,TGTGCCAGCAGCTTGAGGCTCTCTGGAAACACCATATATTTT,CASSLRLSGNTIYF
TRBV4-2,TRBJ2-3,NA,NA,TGTGCCAGCAGCCAGGAGGGGAGTAAGGATACGCAGTATTTT,CASSQEGSKDTQYF
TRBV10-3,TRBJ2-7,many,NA,TGTGCCATCAGTACCCCGGATAGCGGTTACGAGCAGTACTTC,CAISTPDSGYEQYF
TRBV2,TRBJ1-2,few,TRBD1,TGTGCCAGCGCGCCGGGACAGGGCTATGGCTACACCTTC,CASAPGQGYGYTF
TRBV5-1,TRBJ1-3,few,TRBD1,TGCGCCAGCAGCCCCGTAGGAGGGGGCTTTGGAAACACCATATATTTT,CASSPVGGGFGNTIYF
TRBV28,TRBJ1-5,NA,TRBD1,TGTGCCAGCAGTCCCGGGACAGGACCCCTCAGGGGGCCCCAGCATTTT,CASSPGTGPLRGPQHF
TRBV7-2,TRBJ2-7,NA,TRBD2,TGTGCCAGCAGCGATCGGCTAGCGGGAGGATGGGAGCAGTACTTC,CASSDRLAGGWEQYF
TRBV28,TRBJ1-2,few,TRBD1,TGTGCCAGCAGGCAGGGACAGGCGTACATTGGCTACACCTTC,CASRQGQAYIGYTF
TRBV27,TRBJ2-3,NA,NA,TGTGCCAGCAGCTTTTATAGCACAGATACGCAGTATTTT,CASSFYSTDTQYF
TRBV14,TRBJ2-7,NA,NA,TGTGCCAGCAGCCAAGAATCCGGACCCTACGAGCAGTACTTC,CASSQESGPYEQYF
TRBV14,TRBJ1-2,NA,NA,TGTGCCAGCAGCCAAGGCTATGGCTACACCTTC,CASSQGYGYTF
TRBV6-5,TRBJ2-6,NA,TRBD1,TGTGCCGCGCAAACAGGGGCTGGGGCCAACGTCCTGACTTTC,CAAQTGAGANVLTF
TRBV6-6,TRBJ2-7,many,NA,TGTGCCAGCGGGAGTCTGTACGAGCAGTACTTC,CASGSLYEQYF
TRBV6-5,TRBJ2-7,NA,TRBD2,TGTGCCAGCAGTCTGCTGACTAGCGGGCAGGGGGAGCAGTACTTC,CASSLLTSGQGEQYF
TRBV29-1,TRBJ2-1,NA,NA,TGCTCGGGGGCCCCCGGGGCGGTTGAGCAGTTCTTC,CSGAPGAVEQFF
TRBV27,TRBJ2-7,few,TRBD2,TGTGCCAGCAGTTTATGGACCCTTACTAGCGGGCCCTACGAGCAGTACTTC,CASSLWTLTSGPYEQYF
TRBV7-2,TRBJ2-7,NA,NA,TGTGCCAGCAGCCCCCAATACGGGAGAGTCTACGAGCAGTACTTC,CASSPQYGRVYEQYF
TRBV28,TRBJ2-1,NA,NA,TGTGCCAGCAGTTTTCTCCAGGGAGCGGAGAACTACAATGAGCAGTTCTTC,CASSFLQGAENYNEQFF
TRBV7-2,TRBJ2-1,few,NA,TGTGCCAGCAGCTCCCTAGCCTCCTACAATGAGCAGTTCTTC,CASSSLASYNEQFF
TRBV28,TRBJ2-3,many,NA,TGTGCCAGCAGTCTTATGGCGGGATTGGCGGGAAGGACAGATACGCAGTATTTT,CASSLMAGLAGRTDTQYF
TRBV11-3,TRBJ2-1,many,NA,TGTGCCAGCAGCCCTGACACCTGGAATGAGCAGTTCTTC,CASSPDTWNEQFF
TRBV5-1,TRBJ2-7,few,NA,TGCGCCAGCAGCTCGGACTGGCCCTACGAGCAGTACTTC,CASSSDWPYEQYF
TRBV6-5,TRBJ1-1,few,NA,TGTGCCAGCAGTCCCAAGTGGGTTAACACTGAAGCTTTCTTT,CASSPKWVNTEAFF
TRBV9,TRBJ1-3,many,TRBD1,TGTGCCAGCAGCGTGACAGGGACAGGGGCTGGAAACACCATATATTTT,CASSVTGTGAGNTIYF
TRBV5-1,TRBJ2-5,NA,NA,TGCGCCAGCAGCTTGGGTCAGAACCGAGGCCAAGAGACCCAGTACTTC,CASSLGQNRGQETQYF
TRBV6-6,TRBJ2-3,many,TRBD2,TGTGCCAGCAGCCTCGGACTAGCGGGAAGAGATACGCAGTATTTT,CASSLGLAGRDTQYF
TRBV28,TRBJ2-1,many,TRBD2,TGTGCCAGCACGGGGGGACCTTACAATGAGCAGTTCTTC,CASTGGPYNEQFF
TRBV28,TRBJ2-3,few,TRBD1,TGTGCCAGCAGGGGACAGGGGGAACCCACAGATACGCAGTATTTT,CASRGQGEPTDTQYF
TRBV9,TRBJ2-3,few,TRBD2,TGTGCCAGCAGCGTCCAAACCACGGTAGCGGGATCGCAGTATTTT,CASSVQTTVAGSQYF
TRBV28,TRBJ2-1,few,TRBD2,TGTGCCAGCAGTTTCAGTCTAGCGGGAGTGGGATTGCAGTTCTTC,CASSFSLAGVGLQFF
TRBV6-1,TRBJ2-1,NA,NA,TGTGCCAGCAGTTTTCAGGGGCTGAAGAATGAGCAGTTCTTC,CASSFQGLKNEQFF
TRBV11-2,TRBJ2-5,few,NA,TGTGCCAGCAACCTACAGGGAGGGGCAGAGACCCAGTACTTC,CASNLQGGAETQYF
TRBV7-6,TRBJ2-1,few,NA,TGTGCCAGCAGCCCCGGCTTTAGCTCCTACAATGAGCAGTTCTTC,CASSPGFSSYNEQFF
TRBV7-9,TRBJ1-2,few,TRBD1,TGTGCCAGCAGCCTCAGGACAGGGGGCTTCTATGGCTACACCTTC,CASSLRTGGFYGYTF
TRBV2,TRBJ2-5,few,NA,TGTGCCAGCAGTGAATCAGGAGAGACCCAGTACTTC,CASSESGETQYF
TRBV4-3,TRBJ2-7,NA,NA,TGCGCCAGCAGCCAACCTTGGGACGGGGTAGTCGATTTC,CASSQPWDGVVDF
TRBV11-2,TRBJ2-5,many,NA,TGTGCCAGCAGCTTAGAGTTCGGGAAAGAGACCCAGTACTTC,CASSLEFGKETQYF
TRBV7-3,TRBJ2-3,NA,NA,TGTGCCAGCAGCTCTCACGGGAGTGGGTCGAGCACAGATACGCAGTATTTT,CASSSHGSGSSTDTQYF
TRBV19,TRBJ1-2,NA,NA,TGTGCCAGTAGTATACAAGAGGGGACCGCTTATGGCTACACCTTC,CASSIQEGTAYGYTF
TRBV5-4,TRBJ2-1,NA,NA,TGTGCCAGCAGCTTAGGGGGGTCCTCCTCCTACAATGAGCAGTTCTTC,CASSLGGSSSYNEQFF
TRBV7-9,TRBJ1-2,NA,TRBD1,TGTGCCAGCAGCTTATCCGGGGACAGGGTTTATGATGGCTACACCTTC,CASSLSGDRVYDGYTF
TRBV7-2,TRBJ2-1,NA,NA,TGTGCCAGCAGTCGCGGGACTGCGCTGCGGGGTGGGCAGTTCTTC,CASSRGTALRGGQFF
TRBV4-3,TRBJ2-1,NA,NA,TGCGCCAGCAGCCAAGAGACAGAAAACAATGAGCAGTTCTTC,CASSQETENNEQFF
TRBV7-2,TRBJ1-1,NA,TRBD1,TGTGCCAGCAGCTTAGGGCCAGGGGGCACTGAAGCTTTCTTT,CASSLGPGGTEAFF
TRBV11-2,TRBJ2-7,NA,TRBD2,TGTGCCAGCAGCACCCGGACTAGCGGAGGCGGGCAGTACTTC,CASSTRTSGGGQYF
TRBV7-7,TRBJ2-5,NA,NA,TGTGCTAGCAGCAGGACGGGGGAGACCCAGTACTTC,CASSRTGETQYF
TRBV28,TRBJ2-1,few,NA,TGTGCCAGCAGTTCCCAGGGGGGCGGGATTGCCTACAATGAGCAGTTCTTC,CASSSQGGGIAYNEQFF
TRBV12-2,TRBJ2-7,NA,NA,TGTGCAAGTCGTCCCACCCCGGGACCGACCGGGGTCAACGAGCAGTACTTC,CASRPTPGPTGVNEQYF